A single sample gave rise to the 10 T cell receptor beta chains below, sequenced in a study of T cell responses to AZD1222 COVID-19 vaccine. TCRdb's table, derived via immunoSEQ multiplex PCR, lists solely in-frame clones and lacks some. Among 95,000 to 100,000 clones listed, 70% to 90% were seen once. The specimen comprised peripheral blood, sampled on day 0 of AZD1222 vaccination. These receptors came from an adult in good health.

The V gene is TRBV6-2 or TRBV6-3, the J gene TRBJ2-3; no clear D. CDR1 is MNHEY, CDR2 SVGEGT, per germline. This CDR3 has 12 amino acids. V was trimmed by 6 bases and J by 3 bases, leaving 7 bases between them. The CDR3 loop reads CASSDRTDTQYF. The CDR3 nucleotides are TGTGCCAGCAGCGACCGGACAGATACGCAGTATTTT.

The V and J genes are TRBV5-4 and TRBJ2-4; D is unresolved. Trimming stripped 2 bases from V and 6 bases from J, with 12 bases between. The germline gives CDR1 SGHNT, CDR2 YYREEE (reference sequence). CDR3 length: 14 residues. The chain's CDR3 is CASSLQDPGNIQYF. In DNA form, the CDR3 reads TGTGCCAGCAGCTTACAAGACCCGGGAAACATTCAGTACTTC.

This clone occurred once. The chain couples TRBV4-1 to TRBJ2-3; no firm D call. CDR1 is MGHRA and CDR2 is YSYEKL in the germline V gene. The CDR3 spans 16 residues. Trimming stripped 0 bases from V and 4 bases from J, with 14 bases between. In DNA form, the CDR3 reads TGCGCCAGCAGCCAAGAAGTGGCTAGTTTGCCAGATACGCAGTATTTT. It specifies CASSQEVASLPDTQYF.

V usage is TRBV5-6 and J usage is TRBJ1-6; 7 bases line up with TRBD1. V was clipped by 5 bases and J by 1 base; unmatched bases: 6. Per germline, CDR1 SGHDT and CDR2 YYEEEE. This CDR3 region has 16 residues. CDR3: CASSRDSRSYNSPLHF. The CDR3, as DNA: TGTGCCAGCAGTCGGGACAGCAGATCCTATAATTCACCCCTCCACTTT.

This clone was detected only once. The sample contains more than one DNA sequence encoding this CDR3. The rearrangement uses TRBV2 and TRBJ1-1, with 7 bases aligning to TRBD1. After removal of 6 bases from V and 3 bases from J, the junction contained 4 bases not matched to a gene. The CDR3 consists of 13 residues. From germline, CDR1 is SNHLY and CDR2 FYNNEI. CDR3 in DNA: TGTGCCAGCAGGACAGGGAGGGACACTGAAGCTTTCTTT. It codes for CASRTGRDTEAFF.

This clone has only a few counts. This chain connects TRBV3-1 (or the pseudogene TRBV3-2) to TRBJ2-7; 8 positions agree with TRBD2. The CDR3 is made up of 15 amino acids. The V gene's germline CDR1 is LGHDT and CDR2 YNNKEL (reference sequence). V shed 1 base, J shed 5 bases, and the junction held 7 bases outside the gene matches. The CDR3 loop reads CASSQGPAGEDEQYF. As DNA, the CDR3 is TGTGCCAGCAGCCAAGGCCCAGCGGGAGAGGACGAGCAGTACTTC.

The chain links TRBV3-1 (or the pseudogene TRBV3-2) to TRBJ1-4; D gene ambiguous. Per germline, CDR1 LGHDT and CDR2 YNNKEL (reference sequence). V shed 0 bases and J shed 16 bases, with 15 bases lying between them. This CDR3 region has 13 residues. CDR3 coding DNA: TGTGCCAGCAGCCAAGATCGAGTCGGGGTCCAGTTTTTT. This gives the protein CASSQDRVGVQFF.

The rearrangement joins TRBV13 to TRBJ2-1, with TRBD2 matching 13 bases. Germline values: CDR1 PRHDT, CDR2 FYEKMQ (reference sequence). J lost 9 bases, V lost 5 bases, and 13 bases had no gene match. CDR3 size: 17 residues. CDR3 nucleotides: TGTGCCAGCAGCCCCCGGACTAGCGGGAGTTTAGGTGCTGAGCAGTTCTTC. Amino acids: CASSPRTSGSLGAEQFF.

This chain connects TRBV3-1 (or the pseudogene TRBV3-2) to TRBJ1-1; D gene uncertain. The germline V gene encodes CDR1 LGHDT and CDR2 YNNKEL (reference sequence). The CDR3 sequence is 14 residues long. V was pared by 6 bases and J by 7 bases, with 18 bases between. CDR3 nucleotide sequence: TGTGCCAGCAGTCCCAGGACCGGCGGCGATGAAGCTTTCTTT. Its translation is CASSPRTGGDEAFF.

This clone was recorded only once. V is TRBV9 and J is TRBJ2-3; D gene unclear. This CDR3 is built from 13 residues. Deletions cut 4 bases from V and 1 base from J, with 7 bases between. Germline V lookup: CDR1 SGDLS, CDR2 YYNGEE. The CDR3 reads CASSLLGTDTQYF. CDR3 bases: TGTGCCAGCAGCCTTCTCGGCACAGATACGCAGTATTTT.